The entry below gives a single T cell receptor (beta chain) sequence along with its context. This receptor's antigen is unknown. No much larger clone is present one base from it, and per-base qualities are unavailable. The data originate from a study of OX40 agonist ivuxolimab in advanced cancers. For the wider study: Ivuxolimab was a fully human IgG2 agonistic monoclonal antibody targeting the costimulatory receptor OX40 (CD134). Intravenous ivuxolimab was administered to patients every 2 weeks at six dose levels: 0.01, 0.1, 0.3, 1.5, 3 and 10 mg/kg. Of the approximately 54 dose-escalation patients, hepatocellular carcinoma was present in roughly 19, melanoma in approximately 15, renal cell carcinoma in 9 and head and neck cancer in 9. A male proportion of around 83% and a mean age of about 60 years, ranging from about 23 to 90, were recorded for the dose-escalation cohort. Patients were allowed to have had prior anti-PD-1, anti-PD-L1 or anti-CTLA-4 therapy, and less than 45% of the dose-escalation patients had previously received checkpoint inhibitors. Partial responses occurred in three dose-escalation patients: two with cutaneous melanoma and one with hepatocellular carcinoma. The point of sequencing TCRbeta in the periphery was to test whether ivuxolimab changed TCR sequence diversity and drove clonal T-cell expansion. The paper covers the monotherapy dose-escalation part of the phase I ivuxolimab trial, which included N ≈ 50 patients.

Patients with autoimmune disease history or receiving systemic immunosuppression were excluded from the trial. Peripheral blood for TCR sequencing was collected from all dose cohorts at baseline, on cycle 4 day 1, and on cycle 7 day 1. The samples were drawn from a first-in-human, open-label, multicenter phase I dose-escalation trial of ivuxolimab. The trial enrolled adults with locally advanced or metastatic head and neck squamous cell, hepatocellular, melanoma or renal cell carcinoma. CD4+ and CD8+ T cells were sorted separately from peripheral blood before TCR sequencing. For sequencing of the TCRbeta CDR3 region, genomic DNA was extracted from the sorted cells. The immunoSEQ Assay was used to sequence the TCRbeta CDR3 regions. TCRdb stores this immuneACCESS table with in-frame sequences only. Part of the clones is absent; in the studies checked, under half of the shortfall reflects unresolved V genes, and no reason is known for the rest. The sample yields roughly 60,000 clones; 91% were counted once. About 0.4% of the sample is held by the ten biggest clonotypes.

Overall study outcomes, separate from this receptor: On average, CD8+ T cells showed more expanded clones than CD4+ T cells after ivuxolimab. The antigen specificity of the clonally expanded peripheral T cells was not determined. Clonal expansion of both CD4+ and CD8+ blood T cells was observed from baseline to week 6 at doses 0.1 to 3.0 mg/kg. In the 0.1-3.0 mg/kg groups, partial responders were among the patients with the lowest normalized peripheral clonal expansion, particularly in CD8+ T cells. Low levels of normalized T-cell clonal expansion were also shown by some nonresponding patients.

This clonotype was obtained from an adult with an advanced solid tumor such as melanoma, head and neck, liver or kidney cancer. Sample: CD4+ or CD8+ T cells sorted from blood, taken in a trial of the OX40 agonist ivuxolimab.

The nucleotides read TGTGCCAGCTCACCACGCCTAGCGGGAGGGCCAACAGATACGCAGTATTTT. This encodes CASSPRLAGGPTDTQYF. The chain is encoded by TRBV18 joined to TRBJ2-3, and TRBD2 aligns with 12 junction nucleotides. Looking up the germline V gene yields CDR1 KGHSH and CDR2 LQKENI. Trimming leaves V shorter by 1 base and J shorter by 3 bases, with the junction holding 5 bases beyond the gene matches. From cysteine to phenylalanine, the CDR3 is 17 amino acids long. The kept DNA is CDR3 alone, 51 bases in frame from the first base.